The 11 T cell receptor beta chains below all came from one sample that was sequenced in a study of CD8+CD57+ T cells in acquired aplastic anemia. All patients picked for sequencing had shown, by flow cytometry, an expansion of CD8+CD57+ cells. Using genomic DNA as the template, TCR beta VDJ and CDR3 profiling was carried out. Using its own MiXCR run on the reads, TCRdb lists one record per CDR3 protein. The top ten hold under 0.95% of the sample, which has around 430,000 distinct CDR3 sequences, under 40% seen once. The sequencing input was sorted CD4+, CD8+, or CD8+CD57+ T cells (not recorded which) from PBMCs. These receptor sequences come from a human donor with aplastic anemia.

The table lists this clonotype with many counts. V is TRBV7-9 and J is TRBJ1-1; D is perhaps TRBD1 (5 bases). V lost 1 base to trimming and J lost 3 bases, with 12 bases between them. In germline, CDR1 is SEHNR, CDR2 FQNEAQ (reference sequence). The CDR3 is 15 amino acids. CDR3 sequence (DNA): TGTGCCAGCAGCTTAGAGGCAGGGAAATACACTGAAGCTTTCTTT. It codes for CASSLEAGKYTEAFF.

The rearrangement uses TRBV5-6 and TRBJ1-1, with a weak D call TRBD1 (5 bases). This CDR3 region has 14 residues. The V and J ends lost 7 bases and 3 bases respectively, with 16 bases between them. Germline V gene data show CDR1 as SGHDT and CDR2 as YYEEEE. The CDR3 sequence: CASLGYRGYTEAFF. DNA for the CDR3: TGTGCCAGCTTGGGCTACCGGGGCTACACTGAAGCTTTCTTT. The full variable domain, completed using reference TRBV5-6 and TRBJ1-1, is DAGVTQSPTHLIKTRGQQVTLRCSPKSGHDTVSWYQQALGQGPQFIFQYYEEEERQRGNFPDRFSGHQFPNYSSELNVNALLLGDSALYLCASLGYRGYTEAFFGQGTRLTVV.

The rearrangement links TRBV5-1 to TRBJ1-1; D is unclear. V was trimmed by 0 bases and J by 0 bases, leaving 15 bases between them. The CDR3 is 17 amino acids. Germline assignment: CDR1 SGHRS and CDR2 YFSETQ. The chain's CDR3 is CASSLGGFRTLNTEAFF. DNA of the CDR3: TGCGCCAGCAGCTTGGGAGGATTCCGTACCTTGAACACTGAAGCTTTCTTT.

This chain links TRBV9 with TRBJ2-7; tentatively, D is TRBD1 (5 bases). Germline CDR1 SGDLS, CDR2 YYNGEE. The V end was cut by 7 bases, the J end by 1 base, with 9 bases between. This CDR3 has 12 amino acids. The CDR3 region is CASGAISYEQYF. In DNA form, the CDR3 reads TGTGCCAGCGGGGCAATATCCTACGAGCAGTACTTC.

This clonotype showed up just a few times. The chain carries TRBV5-1 and TRBJ1-2, with D possibly matching TRBD1 (5 bases). V lost 0 bases to trimming and J lost 7 bases, with 13 bases between them. Germline CDR1 is SGHRS and CDR2 is YFSETQ. CDR3 length: 14 residues. The CDR3 region has the DNA TGCGCCAGCAGCTTGGGGGACGGCTATTTTGGCTACACCTTC. Encoded protein: CASSLGDGYFGYTF.

V usage is TRBV3-1 and J usage is TRBJ1-6; D not resolved. The V gene's germline CDR1 is LGHDT and CDR2 YNNKEL (reference sequence). Trimming left V 6 bases short and J 6 bases short, with 18 bases between. The CDR3 is made up of 16 amino acids. CDR3 region: CASREQHGGFNSPLHF. The CDR3 DNA reads as TGTGCCAGCAGGGAACAGCACGGAGGGTTTAATTCACCCCTCCACTTT.

This clonotype appeared a few times. The chain combines TRBV7-6 with TRBJ2-1, with 14 nucleotides matching TRBD2. In germline, CDR1 is SGHVS, CDR2 FNYEAQ. The length of the CDR3 is 15 residues. The trim removed 4 bases at V and 9 bases at J, leaving 5 bases unmatched. As DNA, the CDR3 is TGTGCCAGCAGCTCCCCCGGACTAGCGGGAGGTGAGCAGTTCTTC. Translation: CASSSPGLAGGEQFF. The full variable domain, in which reference TRBV7-6 and TRBJ2-1 provide the parts outside the CDR3, is GAGVSQSPRYKVTKRGQDVALRCDPISGHVSLYWYRQALGQGPEFLTYFNYEAQQDKSGLPNDRFSAERPEGSISTLTIQRTEQRDSAMYRCASSSPGLAGGEQFFGPGTRLTVL.

This clonotype was counted ten times or more. J is TRBJ1-1 and V is TRBV12-3 or TRBV12-4; no clear D. The V and J ends lost 9 bases and 9 bases respectively, with 14 bases between them. This CDR3 is built from 11 residues. CDR3 residues: CASGLGGQAFF. The CDR3 DNA reads TGTGCCAGTGGCTTGGGAGGGCAAGCTTTCTTT.

This clonotype occurred many times. DNA for the CDR3: TGTGCCAGCAGTTACCTCAGGGACGAGCAGTACTTC. This encodes CASSYLRDEQYF. The chain couples TRBV6-6 to TRBJ2-7, with D maybe TRBD1 (5 bases). The CDR3 totals 12 residues. CDR1 and CDR2 (germline): MNHNY, SVGAGI (reference sequence). V was trimmed by 2 bases and J by 5 bases, leaving 7 bases between them.

A few counts support this clonotype. This chain connects TRBV11-1 to TRBJ2-4, with TRBD2 identical over 7 bases. Per the germline V gene, CDR1 is SGHAT and CDR2 is FQDESV (reference sequence). V lost 0 bases to trimming and J lost 0 bases; unmatched junction nucleotides: 11. The CDR3 runs to 19 residues. Here the CDR3 reads CASSLARGTSALAKNIQYF. In DNA, the CDR3 is TGTGCCAGCAGCTTAGCGCGGGGCACTAGCGCGCTAGCCAAAAACATTCAGTACTTC.

This sequence joins TRBV24-1 and TRBJ2-3; 7 positions agree with TRBD2. The J segment lost 1 base and the V segment lost 6 bases, leaving 9 bases of the junction unmatched. The CDR3 loop spans 16 amino acids. Germline CDR1 reads KGHDR; CDR2 reads SFDVKD. The chain's CDR3 is CATSSSGLAGTDTQYF. The DNA for the CDR3 is TGTGCCACCAGTTCCAGTGGGCTAGCGGGCACAGATACGCAGTATTTT.